The clone carrying this T cell receptor (beta chain) was recorded a few times. The antigen is not known. In TCRdb, the 5' RACE reads were re-called with MiXCR into one record per CDR3 protein. The sample lists fewer than 250,000 distinct CDR3 sequences; roughly a tenth were seen once. This specimen belongs to a study of CD8 T cells in ankylosing spondylitis. The CDR3 covers 14 residues. V lost 1 base to trimming and J lost 4 bases; unmatched junction nucleotides: 4. Germline lookup yields CDR1 LGHNA and CDR2 YNFKEQ. Points from the study as a whole: Significant enrichment of disease-linked clones was reported in matched ankylosing spondylitis synovial fluid.

The sequence was collected from a male donor with ankylosing spondylitis or in good health (not recorded which). Specimen: blood, either unsorted or a sorted T cell fraction (not recorded which). This rearrangement joins TRBV4-2 to TRBJ2-7, with 7 bases lining up with TRBD2. The CDR3 DNA follows: TGTGCCAGCAGCCAAGTTCAGGGAGGGTACGAGCAGTACTTC. Its protein is CASSQVQGGYEQYF.